This T cell receptor beta chain emerged from a study of monozygotic twins with inflammatory bowel disease. PCR of TCRalpha and TCRbeta cDNA was nested, with two rounds of about 15 and 9 cycles. From the 5' RACE reads, TCRdb lists one entry per CDR3 protein and no DNA. The repertoire table contains 300,000 to 400,000 distinct CDR3 sequences. This clonotype originated in a human donor with ulcerative colitis or Crohn's disease, or a healthy co-twin of an affected twin (not recorded which). Input material: blood.

CDR3 in amino acids: CASSEQGRNEKLFF. The chain employs TRBV5-1 and TRBJ1-4; with no DNA, the TCRdb D assignment of TRBD1 cannot be verified. The CDR3 covers 14 residues. The germline gives CDR1 SGHRS, CDR2 YFSETQ.